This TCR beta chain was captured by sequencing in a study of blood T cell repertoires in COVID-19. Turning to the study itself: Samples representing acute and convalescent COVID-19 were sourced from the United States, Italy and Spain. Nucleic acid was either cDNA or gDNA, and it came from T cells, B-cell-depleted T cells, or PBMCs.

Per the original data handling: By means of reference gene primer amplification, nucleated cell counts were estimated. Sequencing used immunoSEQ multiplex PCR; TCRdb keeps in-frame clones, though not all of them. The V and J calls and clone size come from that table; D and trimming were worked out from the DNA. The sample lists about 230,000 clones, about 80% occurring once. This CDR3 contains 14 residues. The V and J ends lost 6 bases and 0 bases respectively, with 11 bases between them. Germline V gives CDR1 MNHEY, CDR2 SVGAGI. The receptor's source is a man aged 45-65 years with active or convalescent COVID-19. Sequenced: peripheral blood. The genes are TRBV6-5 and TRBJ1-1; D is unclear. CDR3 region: CASSGVSMNTEAFF. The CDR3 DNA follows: TGTGCCAGCAGCGGGGTCTCAATGAACACTGAAGCTTTCTTT.